These 5 T cell receptor beta chains were all obtained from the same sample, sequenced in a study of identical twins. Using its own MiXCR run on the 5' RACE reads, TCRdb lists one record per CDR3 protein. The data show 1.5 million to 2 million distinct CDR3 sequences, roughly 35% seen once. The sample taken for sequencing was cord blood. These receptors were taken from a newborn girl in good health.

This clonotype was seen only a few times. J is TRBJ2-1 and V is TRBV21-1; the table names TRBD2, a call not compared with the DNA. TRBV21-1 is a pseudogene. This CDR3 comprises 17 residues. CDR3 bases: TGTGCCAGCAGCAAATTCTCCCTAGCGGGAGTCTGTAATGAGCAGTTCTTC. This codes for CASSKFSLAGVCNEQFF.

The chain combines TRBV28 with TRBJ2-7; TRBD2 matches at 13 bases. The junction had 5 bases not matched to a gene; V was cut back by 6 bases and J by 0 bases. CDR3 length equals 16 residues. CDR1 is MDHEN, CDR2 SYDVKM, per germline. The chain's CDR3 is CASRRTSGSFSYEQYF. The DNA of the CDR3 is TGTGCCAGCAGGCGGACTAGCGGGAGTTTCTCCTACGAGCAGTACTTC. Variable domain in full (rest from reference TRBV28 and TRBJ2-7): DVKVTQSSRYLVKRTGEKVFLECVQDMDHENMFWYRQDPGLGLRLIYFSYDVKMKEKGDIPEGYSVSREKKERFSLILESASTNQTSMYLCASRRTSGSFSYEQYFGPGTRLTVT.

This chain joins TRBV21-1 and TRBJ2-3. TRBV21-1 represents a pseudogene. This CDR3 has 17 amino acids. This chain's CDR3 is CASSKESLAGGTDTQYF. In nucleotides, the CDR3 is TGTGCCAGCAGCAAAGAGTCTCTAGCGGGGGGCACAGATACGCAGTATTTT.

This rearrangement joins TRBV5-8 to TRBJ1-2, with a weak D call TRBD1 (5 bases). Germline V gene sequence: CDR1 SGHTS, CDR2 YDEGEE. This CDR3 region has 15 residues. V shed 1 base and J shed 0 bases, with 10 bases lying between them. The CDR3 loop is CASSLLQDSNYGYTF. The CDR3 DNA reads TGTGCCAGCAGCTTGTTACAGGATTCTAACTATGGCTACACCTTC.

A few counts support this clonotype. The chain carries TRBV12-3 or TRBV12-4 and TRBJ2-7, with D unclear. Trimming took off 3 bases at V and 5 bases at J, with 17 bases between the two ends. The CDR3 is 15 residues long. DNA of the CDR3: TGTGCCAGCAGTTTCTCGTGGTCTGGCACCCACGAGCAGTACTTC. It is translated as CASSFSWSGTHEQYF.